This is a list of T cell receptor beta chains from one sample in a study of patients and donors after allogeneic stem cell transplantation. TCRdb used MiXCR to reprocess the RT-PCR reads, holding one entry per CDR3 protein. The sample lists more than 20,000 distinct CDR3 sequences, 35% to 45% seen once, with about three quarters in the top ten. What was sequenced was blood, either unsorted or a sorted T cell fraction (not recorded which). These receptors were obtained from a human donor who was either an allogeneic HSCT recipient or a stem cell or donor lymphocyte infusion donor (not recorded which). It is not recorded whose cells these are; they may come from a transplant donor. CDR3s include the opening cysteine and the closing phenylalanine or tryptophan. A D gene is named only where the DNA matches it firmly. Clone size is given for some rows only: seen once, a few or many times, or a class if the clone is expanded.

V	size	J	D	DNA	CDR3
TRBV7-9	NA	TRBJ2-3	TRBD2	TGTGCCAGCAGCTTACCCGGCGGGAGAACAGATACGCAGTATTTT	CASSLPGGRTDTQYF
TRBV28	NA	TRBJ2-5	TRBD2	TGTGCCAGCAGCCCTCCAGGACTAGCGGGAGGCGGGGAGACCCAGTACTTC	CASSPPGLAGGGETQYF
TRBV28	few	TRBJ2-2	TRBD2	TGTGCCAGCAGTTTATTTACTAGCGACGGCGGGGAGCTGTTTTTT	CASSLFTSDGGELFF
TRBV27	many	TRBJ1-2	NA	TGTGCCAGCAGCCAGCGTCGGGGGCCTTATGGCTACACCTTC	CASSQRRGPYGYTF
TRBV12-3/TRBV12-4	NA	TRBJ2-1	NA	TGTGCCAGCAGTCCCCCCGTACGTCGAAATGAGCAGTTCTTC	CASSPPVRRNEQFF
TRBV27	NA	TRBJ1-1	NA	TGTGCCAGTTGTCGTCATGCGGGGAACACTGAAGCTTTCTTT	CASCRHAGNTEAFF
TRBV7-2	NA	TRBJ1-5	TRBD1	TGTGCCAGCAGCCCGCAGACAGGGAGCAATCAGCCCCAGCATTTT	CASSPQTGSNQPQHF
TRBV10-3	few	TRBJ1-6	NA	TGTGCCATCAGTGAGACAGGGAATTATAATTCACCCCTCCACTTT	CAISETGNYNSPLHF
TRBV25-1	once	TRBJ2-5	TRBD1	TGTGCCAGCAGTGAAATGGGACAGGGGAGGGAGACCCAGTACTTC	CASSEMGQGRETQYF
TRBV24-1	NA	TRBJ2-3	TRBD2	TGTGCCACCAGCCCCGGTAGGCTAGCGGGGGTTACAGATACGCAGTATTTT	CATSPGRLAGVTDTQYF
TRBV9	few	TRBJ1-3	NA	TGTGCCAGCAGCCGTAAGGGGACGACCTCTGGAAACACCATATATTTT	CASSRKGTTSGNTIYF
TRBV7-9	NA	TRBJ2-5	NA	TGTGCCAGCAGCTTAGTACAGGGAGGTCTAGAGACCCAGTACTTC	CASSLVQGGLETQYF
TRBV9	NA	TRBJ2-7	NA	TGTGCCAGCAGCCCCGGAGGGAGAGAGACCTACGAGCAGTACTTC	CASSPGGRETYEQYF
TRBV12-3/TRBV12-4	NA	TRBJ2-3	NA	TGTGCCAGCAGTTTGAGCGGAAGCACAGATACGCAGTATTTT	CASSLSGSTDTQYF
TRBV20-1	NA	TRBJ1-3	NA	TGCAGTGCCCCCGGCCGAACTGGGCTTCGTGACACCATATATTTT	CSAPGRTGLRDTIYF
TRBV3-1	few	TRBJ1-2	TRBD1	TGTGCCAGCAGCCAACGACAGGGAAAGGGAGAATATGGCTACACCTTC	CASSQRQGKGEYGYTF
TRBV15	NA	TRBJ2-1	NA	TGTGCCACCAGAGAATTAGCGGCCCCCTACAATGAGCAGTTCTTC	CATRELAAPYNEQFF
TRBV9	NA	TRBJ2-2	NA	TGTGCCAGCAGCTACAGGTGGGGCACCGGGGAGCTGTTTTTT	CASSYRWGTGELFF
TRBV15	few	TRBJ1-5	NA	TGTGCCACCAGCAGATTGACCGGGGACCGGCCTCAGCCCCAGCATTTT	CATSRLTGDRPQPQHF
TRBV10-3	NA	TRBJ2-3	TRBD2	TGTGCCATCAGTGAGCCAAGGGGCCAGGGAGGGGCAGATACGCAGTATTTT	CAISEPRGQGGADTQYF
TRBV12-3/TRBV12-4	NA	TRBJ2-1	TRBD1	TGTGCCAGCAGTCTAGTAGGACAGGTAGTCTATGAGCAGTTCTTC	CASSLVGQVVYEQFF
TRBV5-1	NA	TRBJ2-1	NA	NA	CASSLKDFGNEQFF
TRBV28	NA	TRBJ2-5	NA	TGTGCCAGCAGTTTTGGCAGCCAAGAGACCCAGTACTTC	CASSFGSQETQYF
TRBV7-6	NA	TRBJ2-7	NA	TGTGCCAGCACCCAAGGCGTAGGCCAGACCTACGAGCAGTACTTC	CASTQGVGQTYEQYF
TRBV7-9	many	TRBJ2-1	TRBD2	TGTGCCAGCAGCTTAGAATACCTCTCTAGCGGGAATGTAAATGAGCAGTTCTTC	CASSLEYLSSGNVNEQFF
TRBV25-1	NA	TRBJ2-1	NA	TGTGCCAGCAGCCCCTCCGCAGGCCGTCGCTCCTACAATGAGCAGTTCTTC	CASSPSAGRRSYNEQFF
TRBV5-1	few	TRBJ1-2	NA	TGCGCCAGCAGCATAATGCGGGGTAGCTCAGGTTTCTATGGCTACACCTTC	CASSIMRGSSGFYGYTF
TRBV11-2	NA	TRBJ2-5	TRBD1	TGTGCCAGCAGCTTAGAGGGGACAGGGGGAGAGACCCAGTACTTC	CASSLEGTGGETQYF
TRBV7-9	NA	TRBJ1-1	NA	TGTGCCAGCAGCTTAGCGGTGGCTCCTGAAGCTTTCTTT	CASSLAVAPEAFF
TRBV6-5	NA	TRBJ2-3	TRBD1	TGTGCCAGCAGTTATCACCCCGGGACAGGGAGAACAGATACGCAGTATTTT	CASSYHPGTGRTDTQYF
TRBV5-1	NA	TRBJ2-3	TRBD2	TGCGCCAGCAGCTTGGGGACTAGCGGGAGGCACACAGATACGCAGTATTTT	CASSLGTSGRHTDTQYF
TRBV5-1	NA	TRBJ2-5	NA	TGCGCCAGCAGCCCGACCAATTGGGAGACCCAGTACTTC	CASSPTNWETQYF
TRBV20-1	NA	TRBJ2-3	TRBD2	TGCAGTGCGGGCGGGAGGGTAGATACGCAGTATTTT	CSAGGRVDTQYF
TRBV12-3/TRBV12-4	many	TRBJ1-1	NA	TGTGCCAGCAGTAGGACCGTCGGCACTGAAGCTTTCTTT	CASSRTVGTEAFF
TRBV12-3/TRBV12-4	few	TRBJ1-5	NA	TGTGCCAGCAGTTTATACGTCAGGGCCATTCAGCCCCAGCATTTT	CASSLYVRAIQPQHF
TRBV20-1	NA	TRBJ2-2	NA	TGCAGTGCTACCCCTTGGGGGGCGGATAACACCGGGGAGCTGTTTTTT	CSATPWGADNTGELFF
TRBV9	few	TRBJ2-1	TRBD2	TGTGCCAGCAGCGTAGACAGCGGGAGGGTTAATGAGCAGTTCTTC	CASSVDSGRVNEQFF
TRBV7-7	NA	TRBJ1-1	NA	TGTGCCAGCAGCAACGAGCAGGGCGGTGAAGCTTTCTTT	CASSNEQGGEAFF
TRBV7-9	NA	TRBJ1-5	NA	TGTGCCAGCAGCTTAGGAGCCAGGGGTAGGGGCAATCAGCCCCAGCATTTT	CASSLGARGRGNQPQHF
TRBV5-1	NA	TRBJ1-1	NA	TGCGCCAGCAGCTTGTCAAGGCAAAGGGTCCTCCCTGAAGCTTTCTTT	CASSLSRQRVLPEAFF
TRBV3-1	few	TRBJ1-1	NA	TGTGCCAGCAGCCAAGACCGGGACACCAACACTGAAGCTTTCTTT	CASSQDRDTNTEAFF
TRBV11-1	NA	TRBJ2-5	NA	TGTGCCAGCAGCTCCCTCATTACCCCACAACAAGAGACCCAGTACTTC	CASSSLITPQQETQYF
TRBV3-1	NA	TRBJ2-7	NA	TGTGCCAGCAGCCTGCCAGACAGGTCCTACGAGCAGTACTTC	CASSLPDRSYEQYF
TRBV25-1	NA	TRBJ2-5	NA	TGTGCCAGCAGTGACTCCACCGGGGAGACCCAGTACTTC	CASSDSTGETQYF
TRBV20-1	NA	TRBJ1-2	NA	TGCAGTGCTAGATCGCGTCGATACTACACCTTC	CSARSRRYYTF
TRBV19	NA	TRBJ2-1	NA	TGTGCCAGTAGTATAGTGTTGGGTGAGCAGTTCTTC	CASSIVLGEQFF
TRBV20-1	few	TRBJ1-5	NA	TGCAGTGCCCCGGGCAGACATAGCAATCAGCCCCAGCATTTT	CSAPGRHSNQPQHF
TRBV10-3	NA	TRBJ1-1	NA	TGTGCCATCAAAATACAGGAGAACACTGAAGCTTTCTTT	CAIKIQENTEAFF
TRBV24-1	few	TRBJ1-2	TRBD1	TGTGCCACCAGTGACACCGGGACAGGATATGGCTACACCTTC	CATSDTGTGYGYTF
TRBV5-1	NA	TRBJ2-1	TRBD1	TGCGCCAGCAGCTTGCCCCCGCGGACAGGCGCCAATGAGCAGTTCTTC	CASSLPPRTGANEQFF
TRBV29-1	NA	TRBJ1-2	TRBD1	TGCAGCGTTAACAGGGGGCTTGATGGCTACACCTTC	CSVNRGLDGYTF
TRBV5-1	NA	TRBJ2-2	NA	TGCGCCAGCAGTGTGGAGAACACCGGGGAGCTGTTTTTT	CASSVENTGELFF
TRBV11-2	NA	TRBJ2-5	TRBD2	TGTGCCAGCAGCTTCGGACTAGAGAAGAAGACCCAGTACTTC	CASSFGLEKKTQYF
TRBV4-1	NA	TRBJ2-2	NA	TGCGCCAGCAGCCAAGATATGGGGGGCCTTGGGACCGGGGAGCTGTTTTTT	CASSQDMGGLGTGELFF
TRBV6-1	few	TRBJ1-6	TRBD1	TGTGCCAGCAGACCGGGACAGGGTGTCTATAATTCACCCCTCCACTTT	CASRPGQGVYNSPLHF
TRBV29-1	few	TRBJ1-1	TRBD1	TGCAGCGTCGGGACAGGGCTGAACACTGAAGCTTTCTTT	CSVGTGLNTEAFF
TRBV5-1	NA	TRBJ2-5	NA	TGCGCCAGCAGCTTGTGGGCGAAGATCCAAGAGACCCAGTACTTC	CASSLWAKIQETQYF